A selection of T cell receptor beta chains follows, all from one sample in a study of cytomegalovirus exposure and HLA in healthy donors. The assay was immunoSEQ multiplex PCR, and TCRdb's table has in-frame clones only and misses some. The sample holds fewer than 120,000 clones, roughly 86% seen once. Sample: PBMCs. The receptors derive from a man aged 40-50 years in good health and CMV-seronegative. Each CDR3 is given with its conserved first and last residue. A D gene is named only where the DNA matches it firmly. Not every row has a clone size; where given, it reads once, few, many or a size class.

size | J | V | D | CDR3 | DNA
NA | TRBJ2-1 | TRBV28 | NA | CASSLGLVQFF | TGTGCCAGCAGTTTGGGCCTCGTACAGTTCTTC
NA | TRBJ2-5 | TRBV5-1 | TRBD2 | CASSSLAGQETQYF | TGCGCCAGCAGCTCGCTAGCGGGCCAAGAGACCCAGTACTTC
NA | TRBJ1-6 | TRBV5-1 | TRBD1 | CASSLGPGQGESPLHF | TGCGCCAGCAGCTTGGGGCCGGGACAGGGGGAATCACCCCTCCACTTT
once | TRBJ2-3 | TRBV25-1 | TRBD2 | CASSAGGGASDTQYF | TGTGCCAGCAGTGCCGGCGGGGGGGCATCAGATACGCAGTATTTT
NA | TRBJ1-4 | TRBV28 | TRBD1 | CASKLTGREKLFF | TGTGCCAGCAAGCTGACAGGGAGGGAAAAACTGTTTTTT
NA | TRBJ2-5 | TRBV7-2 | NA | CASSLNGGASGETQYF | TGTGCCAGCAGCTTAAACGGCGGGGCCTCGGGGGAGACCCAGTACTTC
once | TRBJ1-5 | TRBV9 | NA | CASSPREGGNQPQHF | TGTGCCAGCAGCCCCCGCGAGGGTGGCAATCAGCCCCAGCATTTT
NA | TRBJ1-1 | TRBV27 | NA | CASRTLGRTEAFF | TGTGCCAGCAGGACCCTGGGGCGAACTGAAGCTTTCTTT
NA | TRBJ2-1 | TRBV9 | TRBD2 | CASSAGLAGTSSYNEQFF | TGTGCCAGCAGCGCGGGACTAGCGGGGACTAGCTCCTACAATGAGCAGTTCTTC
NA | TRBJ1-1 | TRBV21-1 | NA | CASSAARHTGGVENTEAFF | TGTGCCAGCAGCGCTGCGAGGCACACAGGGGGAGTGGAGAACACTGAAGCTTTCTTT
NA | TRBJ1-2 | TRBV28 | TRBD1 | CASSSYRGSGYTF | TGTGCCAGCAGTTCTTACAGGGGTTCGGGCTACACCTTC
NA | TRBJ1-6 | TRBV5-1 | TRBD1 | CASSPDRENSPLHF | TGCGCCAGCAGCCCGGACAGGGAAAATTCACCCCTCCACTTT
NA | TRBJ2-7 | TRBV6-5 | NA | CASSPGSNLEQYF | TGTGCCAGCAGTCCGGGGTCAAACCTCGAGCAGTACTTC
once | TRBJ2-3 | TRBV9 | NA | CASSVGGSTDTQYF | TGTGCCAGCAGCGTAGGAGGTAGCACAGATACGCAGTATTTT
once | TRBJ2-7 | TRBV7-9 | TRBD1 | CASSWTGTSYEQYF | TGTGCCAGCAGCTGGACAGGGACCTCCTACGAGCAGTACTTC
NA | TRBJ2-7 | TRBV2 | TRBD1 | CASSYRGLYEQYF | TGTGCCAGCAGTTACAGGGGTCTCTACGAGCAGTACTTC
NA | TRBJ1-4 | TRBV6-5 | TRBD1 | CASSPDRGDEKLFF | TGTGCCAGCAGTCCCGACAGGGGGGATGAAAAACTGTTTTTT
few | TRBJ2-5 | TRBV7-2 | NA | CASSLERGETQYF | TGTGCCAGCAGCTTAGAAAGGGGGGAGACCCAGTACTTC
NA | TRBJ1-5 | TRBV30 | NA | CAWSVTGPAQPQHF | TGTGCCTGGAGTGTTACAGGGCCGGCTCAGCCCCAGCATTTT
once | TRBJ2-6 | TRBV29-1 | NA | CSVASGANVLTF | TGCAGCGTTGCTTCTGGGGCCAACGTCCTGACTTTC
NA | TRBJ1-5 | TRBV18 | NA | CASSPGNNQPQHF | TGTGCCAGCTCCCCCGGGAACAATCAGCCCCAGCATTTT
NA | TRBJ2-5 | TRBV5-4 | NA | CASSFLTRRETQYF | TGTGCCAGCAGCTTCTTAACGAGGCGAGAGACCCAGTACTTC
NA | TRBJ2-2 | TRBV6-5 | TRBD1 | CASAGTGNTGELFF | TGTGCCAGCGCCGGGACAGGGAACACCGGGGAGCTGTTTTTT
NA | TRBJ2-7 | TRBV5-1 | TRBD2 | CASSFSGSSYEQYF | TGCGCCAGCAGCTTTAGCGGGAGCTCCTACGAGCAGTACTTC
NA | TRBJ2-1 | TRBV5-6 | NA | CASSSTGYNEQFF | TGTGCCAGCAGCTCTACAGGGTACAATGAGCAGTTCTTC
NA | TRBJ1-3 | TRBV28 | NA | CASSLRQGSAVSGNTIYF | TGTGCCAGCAGTTTAAGGCAGGGGTCGGCTGTTTCTGGAAACACCATATATTTT
NA | TRBJ1-2 | TRBV7-8 | NA | CASSFRGGGYTF | TGTGCCAGCAGCTTCAGGGGCGGTGGCTACACCTTC
NA | TRBJ2-1 | TRBV4-2 | TRBD2 | CASSPTSGNEQFF | TGTGCCAGCAGCCCGACTAGCGGCAATGAGCAGTTCTTC
NA | TRBJ2-7 | TRBV5-1 | NA | CASSLQLSLPYEQYF | TGCGCCAGCAGCTTGCAACTCTCTCTCCCCTACGAGCAGTACTTC
NA | TRBJ2-7 | TRBV9 | TRBD1 | CASSVASGQGTEQYF | TGTGCCAGCAGCGTAGCCTCGGGACAGGGGACCGAGCAGTACTTC
NA | TRBJ2-3 | TRBV13 | TRBD1 | CASRWDRADTQYF | TGTGCCAGCAGATGGGACAGGGCTGATACGCAGTATTTT
NA | TRBJ1-1 | TRBV27 | NA | CASSPRRGTVTEAFF | TGTGCCAGCAGTCCCCGACGGGGGACGGTCACTGAAGCTTTCTTT
NA | TRBJ1-1 | TRBV13 | TRBD1 | CASSFGQVNTEAFF | TGTGCCAGCAGCTTCGGACAGGTGAACACTGAAGCTTTCTTT
NA | TRBJ1-1 | TRBV5-1 | NA | CASSSTGASANTEAFF | TGCGCCAGCAGCTCCACTGGAGCATCAGCGAACACTGAAGCTTTCTTT
NA | TRBJ2-1 | TRBV4-1 | TRBD2 | CASSQIAGTIVHNEQFF | TGCGCCAGCAGCCAAATAGCGGGTACAATCGTACACAATGAGCAGTTCTTC
NA | TRBJ1-1 | TRBV29-1 | TRBD1 | CSAGTDIIGSNTEAFF | TGCAGCGCCGGGACAGATATCATCGGGTCGAACACTGAAGCTTTCTTT
once | TRBJ1-1 | TRBV29-1 | TRBD1 | CSAWDRGLKGTEAFF | TGCAGCGCCTGGGACAGGGGCTTAAAGGGGACTGAAGCTTTCTTT
NA | TRBJ2-3 | TRBV6-5 | NA | CASRGSGAAGTQYF | TGTGCCAGCAGGGGCTCCGGGGCAGCGGGCACGCAGTATTTT
NA | TRBJ1-6 | TRBV5-1 | NA | CASSSSGAWRNSPLHF | TGCGCCAGCAGCTCCTCAGGGGCTTGGCGAAATTCACCCCTCCACTTT
NA | TRBJ1-5 | TRBV4-3 | NA | CASSQDRGENQPQHF | TGCGCCAGCAGCCAAGATAGAGGAGAAAATCAGCCCCAGCATTTT
NA | TRBJ2-2 | TRBV5-1 | NA | CASSLLGQNTGELFF | TGCGCCAGCAGCTTGCTTGGACAAAACACCGGGGAGCTGTTTTTT
once | TRBJ2-7 | TRBV4-2 | TRBD2 | CASSQPSSSGGPYEQYF | TGTGCCAGCAGCCAGCCTTCTTCGAGCGGGGGGCCCTACGAGCAGTACTTC
NA | TRBJ1-1 | TRBV5-6 | NA | CASSLIYRSTEAFF | TGTGCCAGCAGCTTGATCTACCGGTCGACTGAAGCTTTCTTT
NA | TRBJ2-5 | TRBV5-4 | NA | CASSVAGGPTGSQYF | TGTGCCAGCAGCGTTGCGGGTGGGCCCACGGGGTCCCAGTACTTC
NA | TRBJ2-3 | TRBV10-3 | TRBD2 | CAISESEFSGGADTQYF | TGTGCCATCAGTGAGTCGGAATTTAGCGGGGGAGCAGATACGCAGTATTTT
NA | TRBJ2-6 | TRBV7-6 | TRBD2 | CASSPRGGSGANVLTF | TGTGCCAGCAGCCCGCGGGGAGGGTCAGGGGCCAACGTCCTGACTTTC
NA | TRBJ2-3 | TRBV4-1 | NA | CASSQDHLGGDTQYF | TGCGCCAGCAGCCAAGATCACCTTGGAGGAGATACGCAGTATTTT
NA | TRBJ1-6 | TRBV5-1 | TRBD1 | CASSFDGQGGVYNSPLHF | TGCGCCAGCAGCTTCGACGGACAGGGAGGGGTGTATAATTCACCCCTCCACTTT
NA | TRBJ2-5 | TRBV5-1 | TRBD1 | CASSLVGTVSETQYF | TGCGCCAGCAGCTTGGTCGGGACAGTATCGGAGACCCAGTACTTC
NA | TRBJ2-3 | TRBV7-7 | NA | CASSSNPGLDTQYF | TGTGCCAGCAGCTCAAACCCGGGGTTAGATACGCAGTATTTT
once | TRBJ1-3 | TRBV6-1 | TRBD1 | CASSEVTGQGLGRNTIYF | TGTGCCAGCAGTGAAGTTACCGGACAGGGGCTTGGAAGAAACACCATATATTTT
NA | TRBJ1-5 | TRBV6-1 | NA | CASSEAGRSNQPQHF | TGTGCCAGCAGTGAAGCGGGGCGGAGCAATCAGCCCCAGCATTTT